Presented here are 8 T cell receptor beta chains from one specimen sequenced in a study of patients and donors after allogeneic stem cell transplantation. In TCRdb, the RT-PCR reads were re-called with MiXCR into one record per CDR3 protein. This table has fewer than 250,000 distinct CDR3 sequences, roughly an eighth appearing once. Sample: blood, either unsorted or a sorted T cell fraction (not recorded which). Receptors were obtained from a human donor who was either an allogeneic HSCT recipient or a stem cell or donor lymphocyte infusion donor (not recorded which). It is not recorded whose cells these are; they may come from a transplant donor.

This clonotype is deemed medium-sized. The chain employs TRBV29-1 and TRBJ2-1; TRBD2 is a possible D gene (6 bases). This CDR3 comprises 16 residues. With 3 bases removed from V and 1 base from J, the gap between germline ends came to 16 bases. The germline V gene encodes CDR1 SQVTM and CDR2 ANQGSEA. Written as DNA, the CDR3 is TGCAGCGTTGAGGCCTACGGGGGTTATTCCTACAATGAGCAGTTCTTC. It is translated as CSVEAYGGYSYNEQFF.

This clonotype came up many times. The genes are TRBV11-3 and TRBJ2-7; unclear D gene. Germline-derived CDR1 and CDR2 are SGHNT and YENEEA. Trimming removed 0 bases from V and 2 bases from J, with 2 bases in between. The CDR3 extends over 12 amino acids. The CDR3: CASSLEPYEQYF. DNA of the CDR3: TGTGCCAGCAGCTTAGAGCCCTACGAGCAGTACTTC.

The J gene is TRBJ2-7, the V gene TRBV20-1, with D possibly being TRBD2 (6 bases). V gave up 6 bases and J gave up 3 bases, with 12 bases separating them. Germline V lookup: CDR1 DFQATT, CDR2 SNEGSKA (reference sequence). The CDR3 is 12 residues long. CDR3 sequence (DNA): TGCAGTGCCCGATCGGGGGTCTACGAGCAGTACTTC. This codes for CSARSGVYEQYF.

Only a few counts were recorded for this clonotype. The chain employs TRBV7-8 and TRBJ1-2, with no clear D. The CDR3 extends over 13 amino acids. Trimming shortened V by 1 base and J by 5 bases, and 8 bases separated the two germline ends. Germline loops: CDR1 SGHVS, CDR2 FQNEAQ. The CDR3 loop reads CASSLETVYGYTF. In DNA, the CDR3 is TGTGCCAGCAGCTTAGAAACAGTTTATGGCTACACCTTC.

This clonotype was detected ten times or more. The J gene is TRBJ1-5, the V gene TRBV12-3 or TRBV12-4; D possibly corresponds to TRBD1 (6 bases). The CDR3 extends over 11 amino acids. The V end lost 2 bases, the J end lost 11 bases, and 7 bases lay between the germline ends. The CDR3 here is CASSLTGTQHF. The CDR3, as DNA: TGTGCCAGCAGTTTAACAGGGACCCAGCATTTT.

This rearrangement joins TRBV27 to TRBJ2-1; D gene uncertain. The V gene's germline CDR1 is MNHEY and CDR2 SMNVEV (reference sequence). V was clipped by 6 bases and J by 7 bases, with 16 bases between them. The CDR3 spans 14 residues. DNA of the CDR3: TGTGCCAGCAGCCCCTGGCCAGAGATGAATGAGCAGTTCTTC. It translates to CASSPWPEMNEQFF.

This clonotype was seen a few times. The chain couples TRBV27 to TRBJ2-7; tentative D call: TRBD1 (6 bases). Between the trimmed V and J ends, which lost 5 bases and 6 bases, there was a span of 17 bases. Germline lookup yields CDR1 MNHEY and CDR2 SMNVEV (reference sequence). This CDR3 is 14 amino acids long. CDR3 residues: CASSPTIGQSEQYF. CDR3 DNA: TGTGCCAGCAGTCCCACTATAGGACAGTCCGAGCAGTACTTC.

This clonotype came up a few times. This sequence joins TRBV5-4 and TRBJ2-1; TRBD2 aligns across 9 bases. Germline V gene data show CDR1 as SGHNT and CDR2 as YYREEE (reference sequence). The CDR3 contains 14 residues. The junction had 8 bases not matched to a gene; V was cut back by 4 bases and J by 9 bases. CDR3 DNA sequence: TGTGCCAGCAGCCCCCAGCGGGGGGAGAGTGAGCAGTTCTTC. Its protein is CASSPQRGESEQFF.